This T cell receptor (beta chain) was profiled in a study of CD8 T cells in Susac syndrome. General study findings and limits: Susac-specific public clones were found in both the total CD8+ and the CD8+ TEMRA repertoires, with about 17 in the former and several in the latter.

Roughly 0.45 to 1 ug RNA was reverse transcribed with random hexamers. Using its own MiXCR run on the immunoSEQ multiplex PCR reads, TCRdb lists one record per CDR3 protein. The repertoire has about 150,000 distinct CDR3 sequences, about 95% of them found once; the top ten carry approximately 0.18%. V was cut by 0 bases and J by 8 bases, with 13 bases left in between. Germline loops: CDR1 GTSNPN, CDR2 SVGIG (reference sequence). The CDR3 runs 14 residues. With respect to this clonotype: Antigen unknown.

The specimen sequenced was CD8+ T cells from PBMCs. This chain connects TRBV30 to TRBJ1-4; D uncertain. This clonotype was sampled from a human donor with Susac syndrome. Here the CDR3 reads CAWSVKLPREKLFF. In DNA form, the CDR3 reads TGTGCCTGGAGTGTGAAATTGCCCCGGGAAAAACTGTTTTTT.